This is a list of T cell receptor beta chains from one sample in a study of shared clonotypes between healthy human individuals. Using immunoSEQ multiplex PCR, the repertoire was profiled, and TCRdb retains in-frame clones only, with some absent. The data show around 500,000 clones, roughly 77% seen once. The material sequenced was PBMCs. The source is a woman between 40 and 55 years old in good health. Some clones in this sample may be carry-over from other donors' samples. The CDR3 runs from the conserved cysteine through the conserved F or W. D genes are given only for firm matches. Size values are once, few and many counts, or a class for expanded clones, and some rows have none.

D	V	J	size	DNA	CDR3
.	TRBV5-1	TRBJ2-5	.	TGCGCCAGCAGCTTCCACTACAAAGAGACCCAGTACTTC	CASSFHYKETQYF
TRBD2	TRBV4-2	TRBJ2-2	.	TGTGCCAGCAGTTTAGGGACTAGCGGGAGCGGGACCGGGGAGCTGTTTTTT	CASSLGTSGSGTGELFF
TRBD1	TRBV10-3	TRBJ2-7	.	TGTGCCATCAGTCCCTCGACAGGGTCCTACGAGCAGTACTTC	CAISPSTGSYEQYF
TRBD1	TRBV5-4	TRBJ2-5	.	TGTGCCAGCAGCTTGGGACAGGGGCAGACCCAGTACTTC	CASSLGQGQTQYF
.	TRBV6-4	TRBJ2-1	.	TGTGCCAGCAGTGAAGAGTATTCGGTGGCGTACAATGAGCAGTTCTTC	CASSEEYSVAYNEQFF
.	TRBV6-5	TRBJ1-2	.	TGTGCCAGCAGCAGGGTTGGGGATGGCTACACCTTC	CASSRVGDGYTF
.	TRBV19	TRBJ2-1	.	TGTGCCAGTAGGTCCGGGCCCCAAGCCGGTGAGCAGTTCTTC	CASRSGPQAGEQFF
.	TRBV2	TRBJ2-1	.	TGTGCCAGCAGTGTCCTGGACCCATTCGGGAGCTCCTACAATGAGCAGTTCTTC	CASSVLDPFGSSYNEQFF
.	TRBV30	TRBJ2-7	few	TGTGCCTGGACGGGCTCTGACGAGCAGTACTTC	CAWTGSDEQYF
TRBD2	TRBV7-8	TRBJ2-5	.	TGTGCCAGCAGCTTACGTAGATGGACTAGCGGGATGGAGACCCAGTACTTC	CASSLRRWTSGMETQYF
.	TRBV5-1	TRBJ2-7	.	TGCGCCAGCAGCTTGGAGACGGGACGCTCCGAGCAGTACTTC	CASSLETGRSEQYF
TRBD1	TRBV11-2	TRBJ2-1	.	TGTGCCAGCAGCTTAGAGAGGACAGGGACTGAGCAGTTCTTC	CASSLERTGTEQFF
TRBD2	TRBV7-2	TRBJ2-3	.	TGTGCCAGCAGCCTTCAAACCGGGACTAGCGGGAGCGCAGATACGCAGTATTTT	CASSLQTGTSGSADTQYF
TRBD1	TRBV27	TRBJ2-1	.	TGTGCCAGCAGTTCCGGGACAGGGTCAAATGAGCAGTTCTTC	CASSSGTGSNEQFF
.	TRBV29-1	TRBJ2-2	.	TGCAGCGGTGGGACCGGGGAGCTGTTTTTT	CSGGTGELFF
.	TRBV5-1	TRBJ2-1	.	TGCGCCAGCAGCTTGGACGGGGGCAATGAGCAGTTCTTC	CASSLDGGNEQFF
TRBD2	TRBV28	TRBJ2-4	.	TGTGCCAGCAGTCTCCCGGGACTAGCCGGAAACATTCAGTACTTC	CASSLPGLAGNIQYF
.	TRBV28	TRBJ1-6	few	TGTGCCAGCAGCCTTACCGGGACGGCTAATTCACCCCTCCACTTT	CASSLTGTANSPLHF
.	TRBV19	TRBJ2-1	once	TGTGCCAGTAGTCCTCGGACAAGGTCCTACAATGAGCAGTTCTTC	CASSPRTRSYNEQFF
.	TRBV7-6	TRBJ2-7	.	TGTGCCAGCAGCGACGCAGATTTGGAGCAGTACTTC	CASSDADLEQYF
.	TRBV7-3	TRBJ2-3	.	TGTGCCAGCAGCTTAAAGACAGCAGATACGCAGTATTTT	CASSLKTADTQYF
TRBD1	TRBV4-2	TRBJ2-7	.	TGTGCCAGCAGCGAAGTTTTAGGACAGGGGTTCTACGAGCAGTACTTC	CASSEVLGQGFYEQYF
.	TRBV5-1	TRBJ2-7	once	TGCGCCAGCAGCTCGGGACAGGGGCTAGCGGGATTACTCGAGCAGTACTTC	CASSSGQGLAGLLEQYF
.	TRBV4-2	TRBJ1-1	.	TGTGCCAGCAGCCTCAACAGGAATGAAGCTTTCTTT	CASSLNRNEAFF
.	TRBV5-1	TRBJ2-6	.	TGCGCCAGCAGCTTGTCGGCATCTGGGGCCAACGTCCTGACTTTC	CASSLSASGANVLTF
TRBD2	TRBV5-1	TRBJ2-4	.	TGCGCCAGCAACCCGGGACTAGCGGGAGTCGGGTCCAAAAACATTCAGTACTTC	CASNPGLAGVGSKNIQYF
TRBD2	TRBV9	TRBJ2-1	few	TGTGCCAGCAGCGTAGGGGTTAGCGGGACCTTGTTCTTC	CASSVGVSGTLFF
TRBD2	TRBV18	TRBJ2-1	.	TGTGCCAGCTCACCCTTACTAGCGGGATCCCACAATGAGCAGTTCTTC	CASSPLLAGSHNEQFF
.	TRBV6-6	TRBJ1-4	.	TGTGCCAGCAGTAGGACTGAAAAACTGTTTTTT	CASSRTEKLFF
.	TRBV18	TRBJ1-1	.	TGTGCCAGCTCATCAGATCTGGACAGAGTGAACACTGAAGCTTTCTTT	CASSSDLDRVNTEAFF
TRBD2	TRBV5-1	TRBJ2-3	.	TGCGCCAGCAGCTTGTGGGGGACTAGCGGCACAGATACGCAGTATTTT	CASSLWGTSGTDTQYF
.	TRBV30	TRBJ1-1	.	TGTGCCTGGAGTATCCAGAGGCAGACTGAAGCTTTCTTT	CAWSIQRQTEAFF
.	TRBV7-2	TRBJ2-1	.	TGTGCCAGCAGCCCAAGGGGGGGCAATGAGCAGTTCTTC	CASSPRGGNEQFF
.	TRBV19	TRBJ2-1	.	TGTGCCAGTAGTCCCCCGGGCAGGGTGTTTAATGAGCAGTTCTTC	CASSPPGRVFNEQFF
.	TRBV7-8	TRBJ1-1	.	TGTGCCAGCAGCCCCAGAGGGGGGAACACTGAAGCTTTCTTT	CASSPRGGNTEAFF
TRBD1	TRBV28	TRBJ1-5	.	TGTGCCAGCAGTTCGGGACAGTATAGTGGCAATCAGCCCCAGCATTTT	CASSSGQYSGNQPQHF
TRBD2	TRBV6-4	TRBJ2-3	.	TGTGCCAGCAGTGACTCGAGCGGGAGTGGGTCAGATACGCAGTATTTT	CASSDSSGSGSDTQYF
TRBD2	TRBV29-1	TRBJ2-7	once	TGCAGCGTTGTCTTGTTAGGCGGGAGCAACGAGCAGTACTTC	CSVVLLGGSNEQYF
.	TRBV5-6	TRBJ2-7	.	TGTGCCAGCAGCCCCACCGGGGTCCTATCCTACGAGCAGTACTTC	CASSPTGVLSYEQYF
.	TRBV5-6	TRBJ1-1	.	TGTGCCAGCAGCCGAGGGGCAGGCTGGGAGGGGACTGAAGCTTTCTTT	CASSRGAGWEGTEAFF
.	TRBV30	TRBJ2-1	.	TGTGCCTGGAGTGTATTGTACCAAGGGGACAATGAGCAGTTCTTC	CAWSVLYQGDNEQFF
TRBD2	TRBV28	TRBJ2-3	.	TGTGCCAGCAGTGGGGGACTAGCCTTCACAGATACGCAGTATTTT	CASSGGLAFTDTQYF
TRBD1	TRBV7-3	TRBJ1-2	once	TGTGCCAGCAGCTCGGGACAGGGGTTGAGTGGCTACACCTTC	CASSSGQGLSGYTF
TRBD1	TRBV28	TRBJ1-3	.	TGTGCCAGCAGTGACGCAGGGGGCAGAAACACCATATATTTT	CASSDAGGRNTIYF
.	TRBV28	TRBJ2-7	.	TGTGCCAGCAGTTTACCCGGACAGCCTAGCTCCTACGAGCAGTACTTC	CASSLPGQPSSYEQYF